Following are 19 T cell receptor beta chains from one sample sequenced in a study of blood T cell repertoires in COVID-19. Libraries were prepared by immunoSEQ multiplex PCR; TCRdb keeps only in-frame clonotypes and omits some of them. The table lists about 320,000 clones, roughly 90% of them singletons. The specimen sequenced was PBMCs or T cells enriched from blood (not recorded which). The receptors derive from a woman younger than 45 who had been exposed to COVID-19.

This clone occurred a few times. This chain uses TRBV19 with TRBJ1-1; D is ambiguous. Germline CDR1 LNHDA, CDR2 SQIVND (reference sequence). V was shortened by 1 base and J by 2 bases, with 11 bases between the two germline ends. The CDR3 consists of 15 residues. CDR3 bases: TGTGCCAGTAGTATAGGACCGGGGATAAACACTGAAGCTTTCTTT. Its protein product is CASSIGPGINTEAFF.

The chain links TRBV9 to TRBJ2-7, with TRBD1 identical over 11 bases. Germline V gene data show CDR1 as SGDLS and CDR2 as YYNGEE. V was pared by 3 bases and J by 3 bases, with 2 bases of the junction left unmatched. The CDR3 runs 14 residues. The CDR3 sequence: CASSEGQGVYEQYF. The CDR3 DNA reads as TGTGCCAGCAGCGAGGGACAGGGGGTCTACGAGCAGTACTTC.

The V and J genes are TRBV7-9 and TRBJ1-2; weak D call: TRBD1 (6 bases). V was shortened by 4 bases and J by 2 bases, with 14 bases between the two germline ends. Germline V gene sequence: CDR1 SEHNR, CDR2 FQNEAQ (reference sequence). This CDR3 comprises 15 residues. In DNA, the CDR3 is TGTGCCAGCAGCTCCGGACAGTTGGGGAACTATGGCTACACCTTC. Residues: CASSSGQLGNYGYTF.

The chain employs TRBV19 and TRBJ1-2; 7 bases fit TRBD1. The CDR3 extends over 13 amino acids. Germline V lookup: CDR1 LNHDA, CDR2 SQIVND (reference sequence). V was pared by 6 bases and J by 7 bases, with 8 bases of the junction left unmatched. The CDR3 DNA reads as TGTGCCAGTAGCTTGGGACAGCCTCTTGGCTACACCTTC. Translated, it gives CASSLGQPLGYTF.

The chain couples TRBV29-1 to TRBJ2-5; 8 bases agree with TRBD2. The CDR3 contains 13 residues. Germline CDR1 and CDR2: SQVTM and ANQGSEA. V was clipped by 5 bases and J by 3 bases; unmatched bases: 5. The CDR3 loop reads CSVPGGSEETQYF. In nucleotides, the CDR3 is TGCAGCGTTCCGGGGGGGTCCGAAGAGACCCAGTACTTC. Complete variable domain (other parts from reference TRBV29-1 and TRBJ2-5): SAVISQKPSRDICQRGTSLTIQCQVDSQVTMMFWYRQQPGQSLTLIATANQGSEATYESGFVIDKFPISRPNLTFSTLTVSNMSPEDSSIYLCSVPGGSEETQYFGPGTRLLVL.

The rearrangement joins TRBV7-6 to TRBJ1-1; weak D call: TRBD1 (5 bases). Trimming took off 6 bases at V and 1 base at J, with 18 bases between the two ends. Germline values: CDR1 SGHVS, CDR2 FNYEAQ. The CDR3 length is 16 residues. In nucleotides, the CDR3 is TGTGCCAGCAGACCGACAGATAATACGAGGAACACTGAAGCTTTCTTT. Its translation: CASRPTDNTRNTEAFF.

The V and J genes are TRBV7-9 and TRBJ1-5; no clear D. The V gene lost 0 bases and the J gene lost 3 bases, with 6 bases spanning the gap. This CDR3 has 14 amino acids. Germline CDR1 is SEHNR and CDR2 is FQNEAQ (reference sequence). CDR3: CASSLAGDNQPQHF. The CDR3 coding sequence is TGTGCCAGCAGCTTAGCCGGGGACAATCAGCCCCAGCATTTT.

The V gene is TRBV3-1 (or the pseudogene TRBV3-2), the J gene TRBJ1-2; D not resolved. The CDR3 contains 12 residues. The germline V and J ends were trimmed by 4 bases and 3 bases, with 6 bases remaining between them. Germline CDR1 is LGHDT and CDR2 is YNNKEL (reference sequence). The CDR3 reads CASSRAYYGYTF. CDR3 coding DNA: TGTGCCAGCAGCCGCGCGTACTATGGCTACACCTTC.

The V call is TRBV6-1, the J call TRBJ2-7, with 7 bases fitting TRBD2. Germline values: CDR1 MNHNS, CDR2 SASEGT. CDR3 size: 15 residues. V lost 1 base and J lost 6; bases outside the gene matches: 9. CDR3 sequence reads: CASSEGPGLSGEQYF. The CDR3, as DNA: TGTGCCAGCAGTGAAGGCCCGGGACTATCGGGCGAGCAGTACTTC.

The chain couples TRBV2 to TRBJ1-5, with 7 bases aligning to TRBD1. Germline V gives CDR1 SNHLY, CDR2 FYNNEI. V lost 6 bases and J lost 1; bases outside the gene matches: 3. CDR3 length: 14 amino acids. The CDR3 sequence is CASSPDRSNQPQHF. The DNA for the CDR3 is TGTGCCAGCAGCCCGGACAGGAGCAATCAGCCCCAGCATTTT.

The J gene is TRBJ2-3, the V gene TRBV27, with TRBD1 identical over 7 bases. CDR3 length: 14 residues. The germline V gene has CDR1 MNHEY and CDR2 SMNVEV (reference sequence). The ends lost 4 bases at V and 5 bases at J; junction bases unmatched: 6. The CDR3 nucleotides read TGTGCCAGCAGTTGGGACAGTCCACGAGATACGCAGTATTTT. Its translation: CASSWDSPRDTQYF.

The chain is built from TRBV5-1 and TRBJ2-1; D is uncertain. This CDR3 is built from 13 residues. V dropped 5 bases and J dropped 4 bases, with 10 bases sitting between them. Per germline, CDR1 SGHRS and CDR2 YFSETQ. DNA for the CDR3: TGCGCCAGCAGTATGCCGGTTTACAATGAGCAGTTCTTC. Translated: CASSMPVYNEQFF. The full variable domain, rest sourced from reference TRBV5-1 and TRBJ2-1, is KAGVTQTPRYLIKTRGQQVTLSCSPISGHRSVSWYQQTPGQGLQFLFEYFSETQRNKGNFPGRFSGRQFSNSRSEMNVSTLELGDSALYLCASSMPVYNEQFFGPGTRLTVL.

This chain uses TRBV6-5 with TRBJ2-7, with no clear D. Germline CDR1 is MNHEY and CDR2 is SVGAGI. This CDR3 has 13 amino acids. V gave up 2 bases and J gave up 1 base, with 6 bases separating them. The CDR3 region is CASSYRRSYEQYF. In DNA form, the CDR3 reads TGTGCCAGCAGTTACCGTCGTTCCTACGAGCAGTACTTC.

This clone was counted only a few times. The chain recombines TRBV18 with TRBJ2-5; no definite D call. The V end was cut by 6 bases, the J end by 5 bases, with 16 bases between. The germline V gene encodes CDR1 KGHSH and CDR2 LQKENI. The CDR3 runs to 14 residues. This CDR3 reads CASSLQTPEETQYF. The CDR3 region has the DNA TGTGCCAGCTCTCTCCAGACTCCCGAGGAGACCCAGTACTTC.

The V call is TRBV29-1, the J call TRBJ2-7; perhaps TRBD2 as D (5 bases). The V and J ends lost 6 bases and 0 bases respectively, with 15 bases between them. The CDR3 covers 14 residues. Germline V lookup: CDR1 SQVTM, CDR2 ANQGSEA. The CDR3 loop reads CSVQTGISSYEQYF. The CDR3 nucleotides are TGCAGCGTCCAAACGGGGATCAGCTCCTACGAGCAGTACTTC.

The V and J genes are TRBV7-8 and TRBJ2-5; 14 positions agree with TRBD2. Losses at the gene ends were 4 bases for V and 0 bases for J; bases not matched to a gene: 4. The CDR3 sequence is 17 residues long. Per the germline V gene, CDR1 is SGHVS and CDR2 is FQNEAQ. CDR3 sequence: CASSWGLAGVYQETQYF. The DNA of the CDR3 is TGTGCCAGCAGCTGGGGACTAGCGGGGGTGTACCAAGAGACCCAGTACTTC.

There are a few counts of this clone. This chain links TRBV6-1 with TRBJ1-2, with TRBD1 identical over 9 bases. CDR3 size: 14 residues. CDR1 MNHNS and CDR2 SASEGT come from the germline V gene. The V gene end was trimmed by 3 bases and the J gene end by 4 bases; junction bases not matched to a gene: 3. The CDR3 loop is CASSDTGGGYGYTF. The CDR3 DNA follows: TGTGCCAGCAGTGATACAGGGGGCGGCTATGGCTACACCTTC.

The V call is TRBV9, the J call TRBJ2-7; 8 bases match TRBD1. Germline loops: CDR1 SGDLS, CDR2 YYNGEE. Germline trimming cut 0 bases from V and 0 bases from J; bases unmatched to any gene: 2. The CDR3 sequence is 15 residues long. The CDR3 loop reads CASSVGTGPSYEQYF. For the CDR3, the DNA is TGTGCCAGCAGCGTAGGGACAGGGCCCTCCTACGAGCAGTACTTC.

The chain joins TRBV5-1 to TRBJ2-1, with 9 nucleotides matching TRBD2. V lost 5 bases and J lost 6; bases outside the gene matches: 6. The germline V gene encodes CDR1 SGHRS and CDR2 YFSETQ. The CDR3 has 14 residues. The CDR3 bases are TGCGCCAGCAGTAAGGAAGCGGGGGGCAATGAGCAGTTCTTC. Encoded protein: CASSKEAGGNEQFF.